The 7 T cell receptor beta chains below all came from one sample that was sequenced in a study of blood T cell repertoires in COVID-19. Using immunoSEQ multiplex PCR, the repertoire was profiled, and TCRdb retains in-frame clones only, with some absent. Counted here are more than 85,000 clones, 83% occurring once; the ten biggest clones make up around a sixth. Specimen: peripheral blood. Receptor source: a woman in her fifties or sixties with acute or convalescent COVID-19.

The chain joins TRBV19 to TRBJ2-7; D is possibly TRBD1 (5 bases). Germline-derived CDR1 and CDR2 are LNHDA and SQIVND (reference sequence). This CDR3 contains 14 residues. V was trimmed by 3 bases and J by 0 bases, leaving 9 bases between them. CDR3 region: CASSMTAISYEQYF. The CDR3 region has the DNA TGTGCCAGTAGTATGACAGCCATCTCCTACGAGCAGTACTTC.

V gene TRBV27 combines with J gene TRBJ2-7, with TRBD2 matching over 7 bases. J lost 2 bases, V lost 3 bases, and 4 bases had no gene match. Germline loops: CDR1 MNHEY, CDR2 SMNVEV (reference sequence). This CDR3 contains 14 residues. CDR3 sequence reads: CASSFGGTPYEQYF. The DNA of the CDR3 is TGTGCCAGCAGTTTCGGGGGGACCCCCTACGAGCAGTACTTC.

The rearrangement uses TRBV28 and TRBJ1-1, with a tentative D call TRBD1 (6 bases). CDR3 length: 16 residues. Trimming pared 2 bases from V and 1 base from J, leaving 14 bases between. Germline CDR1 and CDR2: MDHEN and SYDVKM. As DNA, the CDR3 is TGTGCCAGCAGTTTAAAGTTAGGACAGCCGAACACTGAAGCTTTCTTT. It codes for CASSLKLGQPNTEAFF.

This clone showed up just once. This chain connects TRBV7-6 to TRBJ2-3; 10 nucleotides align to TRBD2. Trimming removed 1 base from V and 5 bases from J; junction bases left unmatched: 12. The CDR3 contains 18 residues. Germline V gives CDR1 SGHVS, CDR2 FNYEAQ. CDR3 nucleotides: TGTGCCAGCAGCTTAGGTTCTAGCGGGGGAGGAGGCAAAGATACGCAGTATTTT. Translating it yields CASSLGSSGGGGKDTQYF.

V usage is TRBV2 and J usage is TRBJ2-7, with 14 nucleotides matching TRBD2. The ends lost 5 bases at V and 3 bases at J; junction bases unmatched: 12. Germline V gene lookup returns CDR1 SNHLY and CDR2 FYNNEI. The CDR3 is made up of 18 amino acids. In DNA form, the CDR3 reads TGTGCCAGCAGTCCGGCGGGACTAGCGGGAGTTGGGGTCTACGAGCAGTACTTC. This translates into CASSPAGLAGVGVYEQYF.

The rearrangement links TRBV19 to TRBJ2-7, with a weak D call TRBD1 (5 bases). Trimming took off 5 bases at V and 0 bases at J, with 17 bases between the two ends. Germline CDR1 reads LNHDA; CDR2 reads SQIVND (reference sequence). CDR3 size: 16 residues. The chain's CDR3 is CASSPYRQGSSYEQYF. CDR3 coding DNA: TGTGCCAGTAGTCCCTACCGCCAGGGAAGCTCCTACGAGCAGTACTTC.

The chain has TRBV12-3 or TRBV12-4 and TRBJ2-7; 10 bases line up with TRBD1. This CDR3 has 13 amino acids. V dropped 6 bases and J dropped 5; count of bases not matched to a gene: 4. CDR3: CASSRDRGHEQYF. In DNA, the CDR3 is TGTGCCAGCAGCAGGGACAGGGGTCACGAGCAGTACTTC.